This is a list of T cell receptor beta chains from one sample in a study of glioma-infiltrating T cells. Via MiXCR, TCRdb re-called the multiplex PCR reads, giving one row per CDR3 protein. This sample yields fewer than 500,000 distinct CDR3 sequences, of which 41% are seen a single time; more than 10% belongs to the top ten. Sequencing was done on a sample of glioma tissue, nonneoplastic brain tissue, or PBMCs (not recorded which). These TCRs come from a human donor with low-grade glioma or glioblastoma, undergoing nonglioma brain surgery, or in good health (not recorded which). Each CDR3 is given with its conserved first and last residue. Each record gives: clone size, D gene, J gene, V gene, CDR3 DNA, CDR3 protein. The D gene is left open where the match is weak. Some rows have no size entry. The others give once, few or many, or a class for an expanded clone.

>few|-|TRBJ2-1|TRBV7-2
TGTGCCAGCAGCATATCCGTCTACAATGAGCAGTTCTTC
CASSISVYNEQFF
>-|TRBD2|TRBJ2-2|TRBV12-3/TRBV12-4
TGTGCCAGCAGTTCCCGGGGAGGCGGGAGAGAGAAATCTGGGGAGCTGTTTTTT
CASSSRGGGREKSGELFF
>-|TRBD1|TRBJ1-4|TRBV7-2
TGTGCCAGCAGCTTGGTGACAGGGGGCTCGTATGAAAAACTGTTTTTT
CASSLVTGGSYEKLFF
>few|-|TRBJ2-3|TRBV12-3/TRBV12-4
TGTGCCAGCAGCTTCACAGGGATCAGCACAGATACGCAGTATTTT
CASSFTGISTDTQYF
>-|-|TRBJ1-2|TRBV29-1
TGCAGCGCCTCCCGGGGCCCAAGCTATGGCTACACCTTC
CSASRGPSYGYTF
>-|-|TRBJ2-7|TRBV20-1
TGCAGTGCCAGGCGGGGAGAGGGGACCTACGAGCAGTACTTC
CSARRGEGTYEQYF
>many|-|TRBJ2-5|TRBV25-1
TGTGCCAGCAGTGAAATTCGAAACCAAGAGACCCAGTACTTC
CASSEIRNQETQYF
>-|TRBD2|TRBJ2-1|TRBV7-9
TGTGCCAGCAGTCCTCTAAGGGGAGGGTCCTACAATGAGCAGTTCTTC
CASSPLRGGSYNEQFF
>-|TRBD2|TRBJ2-3|TRBV10-3
TGTGCCATCAGTGAGTCGAAAGACACAGCGGGGGATACGCAGTATTTT
CAISESKDTAGDTQYF
>few|-|TRBJ2-1|TRBV20-1
TGCAGTGCCCTCACGGGTACCTTCTCCTACAATGAGCAGTTCTTC
CSALTGTFSYNEQFF
>few|-|TRBJ1-1|TRBV19
TGTGCCAGTCGAAGGGACAACACTGAAGCTTTCTTT
CASRRDNTEAFF
>few|-|TRBJ2-3|TRBV24-1
TGTGCCACCAGTGATTTACCGGCTAGCGTCCCCTCCACAGATACGCAGTATTTT
CATSDLPASVPSTDTQYF
>-|TRBD1|TRBJ1-6|TRBV6-5
TGTGCCAGCAGTCGACATCAAGGACAGGGGTATTTACCCCTCCACTTT
CASSRHQGQGYLPLHF
>-|-|TRBJ2-1|TRBV5-1
TGCGCCAGCAGCTTGTCGGCCGGCTACGATGAGCAGTTCTTC
CASSLSAGYDEQFF
>many|TRBD1|TRBJ2-3|TRBV28
TGTGCCAGCAGTCCCTGGACAGGGGGCACAGATACGCAGTATTTT
CASSPWTGGTDTQYF
>-|TRBD2|TRBJ2-7|TRBV6-1
TGTGCCAGCAGATGGACTAGCGAGTACAAGCAGTACTTC
CASRWTSEYKQYF
>many|-|TRBJ2-5|TRBV6-1
TGTGCCAGCAGTCGGGACTTCAAAGAAGAGACCCAGTACTTC
CASSRDFKEETQYF
>-|-|TRBJ1-5|TRBV28
TGTGCCAGCCTTAGTTTACTAGCGGGAACCCCGCAGCATTTT
CASLSLLAGTPQHF
>-|-|TRBJ1-3|TRBV20-1
TGCAGTGCTAGAGATATCCCAGGAAACTCTGGAAACACCATATATTTT
CSARDIPGNSGNTIYF
>few|TRBD2|TRBJ2-7|TRBV15
TGTGCCACCAGCAGAATCTTAGCGGGAGGGGGAGAGCAGTACTTC
CATSRILAGGGEQYF
>-|-|TRBJ1-2|TRBV19
TGTGCCAGTAGTCCAGCCGGGTATGGCTACACCTTC
CASSPAGYGYTF
>-|-|TRBJ2-5|TRBV19
TGTGCCAGTAGCCTGGGACGGACCCTTGGGAAGGAGACCCAGTACTTC
CASSLGRTLGKETQYF
>-|TRBD2|TRBJ2-1|TRBV2
TGTGCCAGCACCGGGACTAGCGCCTACAATGAGCAGTTCTTC
CASTGTSAYNEQFF
>few|TRBD1|TRBJ1-1|TRBV20-1
TGCAGTGCTCCCGCCGGGACAGGGAGAGTAGTTGAAGCTTTCTTT
CSAPAGTGRVVEAFF
>-|-|TRBJ2-6|TRBV6-5
TGTGCCAGCAGTTTATCGTACTCTGGGTCCAACGTCCTGACTTTC
CASSLSYSGSNVLTF
>-|-|TRBJ2-7|TRBV7-2
TGTGCCAGCAGCCTCCGGGCCCCGACGGGGCAGTACTTC
CASSLRAPTGQYF
>-|-|TRBJ1-1|TRBV20-1
TGCAGTGCCACACTACTCTCTGAAGCTTTCTTT
CSATLLSEAFF
>-|TRBD1|TRBJ2-7|TRBV20-1
TGCAGTGCTAGACGACAGGGTAGCCACGAGCAGTACTTC
CSARRQGSHEQYF
>few|TRBD1|TRBJ1-5|TRBV2
TGTGCCAGCAGATCGGACAGGGGGAGCAATCAGCCCCAGCATTTT
CASRSDRGSNQPQHF
>many|-|TRBJ1-1|TRBV6-1
TGTGCCAGCAGAGGGGTTTCAGGCACTGAAGCTTTCTTT
CASRGVSGTEAFF
>-|-|TRBJ1-1|TRBV24-1
TGTGCCACCAGTGATTGGTTATCTCGTGAAGCTTTCTTT
CATSDWLSREAFF
>-|-|TRBJ1-1|TRBV2
TGTGCCAGCAGTGACCCTCGAGCAGGAAACACTGAAGCTTTCTTT
CASSDPRAGNTEAFF
>-|TRBD2|TRBJ2-7|TRBV4-3
TGCGCCAGCAGCCAAGCGTCGGGACTAGCGGTCAACGAGCAGTACTTC
CASSQASGLAVNEQYF
>few|-|TRBJ2-7|TRBV6-1
TGTGCCAGCCGGGACACCCGGTCCTACGAGCAGTACTTC
CASRDTRSYEQYF
>many|-|TRBJ1-5|TRBV28
TGTGCCAGCCTCTCCGGGACGATCAATCAGCCCCAGCATTTT
CASLSGTINQPQHF
>-|-|TRBJ1-3|TRBV5-1
TGCGCCAGCAGCTCTCAGGGAGGCCTCTCTGGAAACACCATATATTTT
CASSSQGGLSGNTIYF
>many|-|TRBJ1-2|TRBV27
TGTGCCAGCACGCGCACCGGGGGGGACCCCTATGGCTACACCTTC
CASTRTGGDPYGYTF
>-|-|TRBJ2-5|TRBV28
TGTGCCAGCCGACCAACGTATCGGGGAGAGACCCAGTACTTC
CASRPTYRGETQYF
>few|TRBD2|TRBJ2-7|TRBV6-1
TGTGCCAGCAGGCGGACTAGCGGGAGAATAGCCTACGAGCAGTACTTC
CASRRTSGRIAYEQYF
>many|TRBD2|TRBJ2-7|TRBV28
TGTGCCAGCAGTTTCAGAAGCGGGACCTACGAGCAGTACTTC
CASSFRSGTYEQYF
>-|-|TRBJ2-1|TRBV5-8
TGTGCCAGCAGCTTGGCACGCCCACAGCAGTTCTTC
CASSLARPQQFF
>many|TRBD1|TRBJ2-1|TRBV28
TGTGCCAGCACTTCCCTCGACAGGGGAGGCTACAATGAGCAGTTCTTC
CASTSLDRGGYNEQFF
>-|-|TRBJ1-1|TRBV10-3
TGTGCCATCAGTGACACCTTTGAAGCTTTCTTT
CAISDTFEAFF
>-|-|TRBJ2-2|TRBV2
TGTGCCAGCAGAGCCCCCTCCAGGGCTGGGGAGCTGTTTTTT
CASRAPSRAGELFF
>-|TRBD1|TRBJ2-7|TRBV29-1
TGCAGCGTTGGAAAGGGACAGGGTTACGAGCAGTACTTC
CSVGKGQGYEQYF
>many|TRBD1|TRBJ1-1|TRBV6-2/TRBV6-3
TGTGCCAGCATCAACAGGGGGACTGAAGCTTTCTTT
CASINRGTEAFF
>many|-|TRBJ1-1|TRBV7-9
TGTGCCAGCAGCTTAGCGACTGAAGCTTTCTTT
CASSLATEAFF
>-|-|TRBJ2-2|TRBV28
TGTGCCAGCCGTGTACAGGAGAACACCGGGGAGCTGTTTTTT
CASRVQENTGELFF
>-|TRBD2|TRBJ2-7|TRBV20-1
TGCAGTGCTAGGGGACTAGCGGGAGGTCGGATCTCCTACGAGCAGTACTTC
CSARGLAGGRISYEQYF
>-|TRBD1|TRBJ2-1|TRBV4-1
TGCGCCAGCAGCCAACTTCGGGACAGGGATGATGAGCAGTTCTTC
CASSQLRDRDDEQFF
>-|-|TRBJ2-7|TRBV7-6
TGTGCCAGCAGCTCATCCGTGAAATACAACGAGCAGTACTTC
CASSSSVKYNEQYF
>-|-|TRBJ2-4|TRBV24-1
TGTGCCACCAGTGACACCGGGACCGAAGGGGCCAAAAACATTCAGTACTTC
CATSDTGTEGAKNIQYF
>many|TRBD1|TRBJ1-5|TRBV20-1
TGCAGTGCTAGCGTCGGGACAGGCCGTTTTAATCAGCCCCAGCATTTT
CSASVGTGRFNQPQHF
>few|-|TRBJ1-1|TRBV20-1
TGCAGTGCCGGGGGCCCCACTGAAGCTTTCTTT
CSAGGPTEAFF
>few|TRBD1|TRBJ1-1|TRBV6-1
TGTGCCAGCATTTTCCTACCGGGACAGCAGAACACTGAAGCTTTCTTT
CASIFLPGQQNTEAFF